One and the same sample provided the 21 T cell receptor beta chains below, sequenced in a study of cytomegalovirus exposure and HLA in healthy donors (TCRdb year 2017). Library method: the immunoSEQ multiplex PCR assay. For the multiplex PCR, a mixture combining 60 forward primers for TCR Vbeta segments and 13 reverse primers for TCR Jbeta segments was used. The table comes from immuneACCESS by way of TCRdb, which keeps in-frame sequences with V and J called. Part of the clones is missing from these tables; in studies checked, under half for an unresolved V gene and the rest for unknown reasons. This sample gives approximately 130,000 clones in total; approximately 80% of them show up just once. 1.5% of the sample lies in the top ten. The sequencing sample was made of PBMCs. The receptors were sampled from a woman younger than 30 in good health and CMV-seronegative.

In DNA, the CDR3 is TGTGCCAGCAGCTTAGGCGTTAACGAGCAGTACTTC. Translation gives CASSLGVNEQYF. V gene TRBV7-9 combines with J gene TRBJ2-7; D gene ambiguous. CDR3 size: 12 residues. Germline V CDR1 and CDR2: SEHNR, FQNEAQ (reference sequence). Trimming pared 1 base from V and 5 bases from J, leaving 6 bases between.

The chain employs TRBV7-9 and TRBJ1-1; possibly TRBD1 for D (6 bases). Trimming took off 5 bases at V and 3 bases at J, with 16 bases between the two ends. CDR3 length equals 15 residues. The germline gives CDR1 SEHNR, CDR2 FQNEAQ (reference sequence). CDR3 bases: TGTGCCAGCAGCCCTGTGTTGGGGGCGGACACTGAAGCTTTCTTT. Its translation is CASSPVLGADTEAFF.

This clone has a handful of counts. The chain uses TRBV5-1 and TRBJ2-3; D is uncertain. Between the trimmed V and J ends, which lost 2 bases and 2 bases, there was a span of 9 bases. The CDR3 extends over 14 amino acids. The germline CDR1 and CDR2 sequences are SGHRS and YFSETQ. CDR3 DNA: TGCGCCAGCAGCTTCCCGGTTTCCACAGATACGCAGTATTTT. It yields the protein CASSFPVSTDTQYF.

The table lists this clone with a count of one. The chain joins TRBV29-1 to TRBJ1-2, with unresolved D. Per germline, CDR1 SQVTM and CDR2 ANQGSEA. This CDR3 is 11 amino acids long. Trimming took 4 bases from V and 5 from J, leaving 8 bases between them. The DNA of the CDR3 is TGCAGCGTTGGATCGACTTATGGCTACACCTTC. Its protein is CSVGSTYGYTF.

The chain employs TRBV5-1 and TRBJ1-6; D is uncertain. Trimming removed 0 bases from V and 2 bases from J, with 3 bases in between. This CDR3 contains 14 residues. The germline V gene encodes CDR1 SGHRS and CDR2 YFSETQ. The chain's CDR3 is CASSLDTYNSPLHF. DNA for the CDR3: TGCGCCAGCAGCTTGGACACCTATAATTCACCCCTCCACTTT. Filled out from reference TRBV5-1 and TRBJ1-6, the complete variable domain reads KAGVTQTPRYLIKTRGQQVTLSCSPISGHRSVSWYQQTPGQGLQFLFEYFSETQRNKGNFPGRFSGRQFSNSRSEMNVSTLELGDSALYLCASSLDTYNSPLHFGNGTRLTVT.

The chain employs TRBV7-3 and TRBJ2-3; 12 nucleotides line up with TRBD2. J gave up 1 base and V 5 bases, and 13 bases lay outside the gene matches. This CDR3 spans 19 amino acids. In germline, CDR1 is SGHTA, CDR2 FQGTGA. This CDR3 is CASSPSGLAGGPGTDTQYF. For the CDR3, the DNA is TGTGCCAGCAGCCCCTCCGGGCTAGCGGGGGGGCCAGGCACAGATACGCAGTATTTT. Full variable domain (remainder filled in from reference TRBV7-3 and TRBJ2-3): GAGVSQTPSNKVTEKGKYVELRCDPISGHTALYWYRQSLGQGPEFLIYFQGTGAADDSGLPNDRFFAVRPEGSVSTLKIQRTERGDSAVYLCASSPSGLAGGPGTDTQYFGPGTRLTVL.

The chain has TRBV5-4 and TRBJ2-1; D might be TRBD2 (6 bases). V dropped 2 bases and J dropped 8 bases, with 14 bases sitting between them. The CDR3 is made up of 14 amino acids. Germline V gene data show CDR1 as SGHNT and CDR2 as YYREEE (reference sequence). CDR3 amino acids: CASSFKRRADEQFF. The CDR3 DNA sequence: TGTGCCAGCAGCTTCAAAAGGAGGGCCGATGAGCAGTTCTTC.

The chain couples TRBV7-6 to TRBJ1-5; TRBD1 is a possible D gene (5 bases). V shed 4 bases and J shed 7 bases, with 11 bases lying between them. Germline V gene lookup returns CDR1 SGHVS and CDR2 FNYEAQ. The CDR3 has 13 amino acids. CDR3 in amino acids: CASSSRTSQPQHF. The CDR3 coding sequence is TGTGCCAGCAGCTCTCGGACATCCCAGCCCCAGCATTTT.

This chain uses TRBV5-1 with TRBJ2-7, with TRBD2 matching over 9 bases. V dropped 0 bases and J dropped 6; count of bases not matched to a gene: 10. The CDR3 sequence is 16 residues long. Germline assignment: CDR1 SGHRS and CDR2 YFSETQ. The CDR3 protein is CASSLASTSGAGEQYF. CDR3 nucleotides: TGCGCCAGCAGCTTGGCCTCGACTAGCGGCGCCGGCGAGCAGTACTTC. Together with reference TRBV5-1 and TRBJ2-7, the CDR3 gives the full variable domain: KAGVTQTPRYLIKTRGQQVTLSCSPISGHRSVSWYQQTPGQGLQFLFEYFSETQRNKGNFPGRFSGRQFSNSRSEMNVSTLELGDSALYLCASSLASTSGAGEQYFGPGTRLTVT.

This clone occurred a few times. The chain recombines TRBV4-2 with TRBJ2-7, with D unclear. Germline V gene data show CDR1 as LGHNA and CDR2 as YNFKEQ. The CDR3 length is 15 residues. The V and J ends lost 4 bases and 2 bases respectively, with 15 bases between them. CDR3 region: CASSLRHHLTYEQYF. As DNA, the CDR3 is TGTGCCAGCAGCCTCAGACATCATCTGACCTACGAGCAGTACTTC.

The chain couples TRBV5-1 to TRBJ1-1, with TRBD1 matching over 9 bases. Trimming removed 4 bases from V and 1 base from J; junction bases left unmatched: 5. The CDR3 length is 15 residues. The germline gives CDR1 SGHRS, CDR2 YFSETQ. The CDR3 bases are TGCGCCAGCAGCAAGACAGGGGGGGAGAACACTGAAGCTTTCTTT. This sequence encodes CASSKTGGENTEAFF. Complete variable domain (other parts from reference TRBV5-1 and TRBJ1-1): KAGVTQTPRYLIKTRGQQVTLSCSPISGHRSVSWYQQTPGQGLQFLFEYFSETQRNKGNFPGRFSGRQFSNSRSEMNVSTLELGDSALYLCASSKTGGENTEAFFGQGTRLTVV.

The genes are TRBV27 and TRBJ1-3, with D possibly TRBD1 on 5 matching bases. Trimming removed 2 bases at V and 0 bases at J, with 8 bases between. Germline V gene sequence: CDR1 MNHEY, CDR2 SMNVEV (reference sequence). This CDR3 comprises 15 residues. The CDR3 bases are TGTGCCAGCAGTTTAACAGGCCTCTCTGGAAACACCATATATTTT. Translating gives CASSLTGLSGNTIYF.

The rearrangement links TRBV2 to TRBJ1-1, with D unresolved. Germline CDR1 reads SNHLY; CDR2 reads FYNNEI. V gave up 0 bases and J gave up 3 bases, with 11 bases separating them. This CDR3 is 15 amino acids long. The CDR3 reads CASSEALPQYTEAFF. CDR3 DNA sequence: TGTGCCAGCAGTGAAGCGCTTCCACAGTACACTGAAGCTTTCTTT.

V is TRBV6-5 and J is TRBJ2-3; TRBD1 is a possible D gene (6 bases). Germline V gene lookup returns CDR1 MNHEY and CDR2 SVGAGI. The CDR3 has 13 residues. Trimming left V 7 bases short and J 2 bases short, with 10 bases between. CDR3 region: CASTGQATDTQYF. Here the CDR3 DNA reads TGTGCCAGCACGGGACAAGCCACAGATACGCAGTATTTT.

The chain recombines TRBV27 with TRBJ1-1; 8 nucleotides line up with TRBD1. The CDR3 has 13 amino acids. Trimming removed 3 bases from V and 4 bases from J; junction bases left unmatched: 1. Germline V gene lookup returns CDR1 MNHEY and CDR2 SMNVEV (reference sequence). CDR3 sequence (DNA): TGTGCCAGCAGTTTGGGGACAGGCACTGAAGCTTTCTTT. Protein sequence: CASSLGTGTEAFF.

This sequence joins TRBV5-4 and TRBJ1-2, with TRBD1 as a possible D gene (5 bases). Germline CDR1 is SGHNT and CDR2 is YYREEE (reference sequence). CDR3 size: 13 residues. The germline V and J ends were trimmed by 0 bases and 8 bases, with 11 bases remaining between them. The CDR3, as DNA: TGTGCCAGCAGCTTGGCGGGGGTGGGCGGCTACACCTTC. This encodes CASSLAGVGGYTF.

This chain links TRBV5-6 with TRBJ1-1, with a possible D match to TRBD1 (5 bases). The CDR3 loop spans 14 amino acids. CDR1 is SGHDT, CDR2 YYEEEE, per germline. V gave up 1 base and J gave up 4 bases, with 11 bases separating them. The CDR3 DNA reads TGTGCCAGCAGCTTGTACCTGGGGGGCACTGAAGCTTTCTTT. Its translation: CASSLYLGGTEAFF. Combining the CDR3 with reference TRBV5-6 and TRBJ1-1 gives the whole variable domain DAGVTQSPTHLIKTRGQQVTLRCSPKSGHDTVSWYQQALGQGPQFIFQYYEEEERQRGNFPDRFSGHQFPNYSSELNVNALLLGDSALYLCASSLYLGGTEAFFGQGTRLTVV.

V is TRBV6-1 and J is TRBJ1-2; maybe TRBD1 (5 bases). This CDR3 has 13 residues. The germline gives CDR1 MNHNS, CDR2 SASEGT. V was shortened by 4 bases and J by 3 bases, with 9 bases between the two germline ends. CDR3 protein: CASSGQLDYGYTF. The CDR3 DNA reads as TGTGCCAGCAGTGGACAGCTCGACTATGGCTACACCTTC.

The chain is built from TRBV9 and TRBJ1-1; D might be TRBD1 (5 bases). V gave up 2 bases and J gave up 6 bases, with 14 bases separating them. CDR1 SGDLS and CDR2 YYNGEE come from the germline V gene. The CDR3 loop spans 14 amino acids. CDR3 nucleotide sequence: TGTGCCAGCAGCGTGGCCCTTCAGGGCCCTGAAGCTTTCTTT. Translated, it gives CASSVALQGPEAFF.

This clone was counted only a few times. The junction does not match germline at one end; this may be a read error. V and J are TRBV11-2 and TRBJ2-6; D may be TRBD1 (5 bases). The length of the CDR3 is 15 residues. Germline V lookup: CDR1 SGHAT, CDR2 FQNNGV. In nucleotides, the CDR3 is TGTGCCAGCAGCTCCGCGACAGCTGGGGCCAACGGCCTGACTTTC. Translation: CASSSATAGANGLTF.

The V and J genes are TRBV19 and TRBJ1-1; tentatively, D is TRBD1 (6 bases). The V gene's germline CDR1 is LNHDA and CDR2 SQIVND (reference sequence). The CDR3 consists of 14 residues. Trimming stripped 7 bases from V and 5 bases from J, with 17 bases between. CDR3 region: CASNPTQGFTEAFF. CDR3 nucleotides: TGTGCCAGTAACCCGACACAGGGATTTACTGAAGCTTTCTTT.